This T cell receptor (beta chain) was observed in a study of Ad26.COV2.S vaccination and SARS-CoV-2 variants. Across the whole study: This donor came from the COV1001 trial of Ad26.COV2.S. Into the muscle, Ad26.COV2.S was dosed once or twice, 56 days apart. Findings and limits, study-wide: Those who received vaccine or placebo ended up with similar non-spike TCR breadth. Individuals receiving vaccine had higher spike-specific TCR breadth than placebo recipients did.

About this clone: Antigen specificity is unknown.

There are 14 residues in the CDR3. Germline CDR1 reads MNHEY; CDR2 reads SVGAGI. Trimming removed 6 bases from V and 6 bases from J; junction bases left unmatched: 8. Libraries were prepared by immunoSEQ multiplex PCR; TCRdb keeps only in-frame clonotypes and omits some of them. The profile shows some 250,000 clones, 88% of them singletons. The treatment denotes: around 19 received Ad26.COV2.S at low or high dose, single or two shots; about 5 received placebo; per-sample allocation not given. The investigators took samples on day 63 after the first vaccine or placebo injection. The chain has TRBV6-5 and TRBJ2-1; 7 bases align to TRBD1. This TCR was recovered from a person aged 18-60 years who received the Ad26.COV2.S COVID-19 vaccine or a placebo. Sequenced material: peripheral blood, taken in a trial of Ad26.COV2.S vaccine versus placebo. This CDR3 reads CASRRAGQVNEQFF. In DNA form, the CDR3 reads TGTGCCAGCAGACGGGCTGGACAGGTCAATGAGCAGTTCTTC.